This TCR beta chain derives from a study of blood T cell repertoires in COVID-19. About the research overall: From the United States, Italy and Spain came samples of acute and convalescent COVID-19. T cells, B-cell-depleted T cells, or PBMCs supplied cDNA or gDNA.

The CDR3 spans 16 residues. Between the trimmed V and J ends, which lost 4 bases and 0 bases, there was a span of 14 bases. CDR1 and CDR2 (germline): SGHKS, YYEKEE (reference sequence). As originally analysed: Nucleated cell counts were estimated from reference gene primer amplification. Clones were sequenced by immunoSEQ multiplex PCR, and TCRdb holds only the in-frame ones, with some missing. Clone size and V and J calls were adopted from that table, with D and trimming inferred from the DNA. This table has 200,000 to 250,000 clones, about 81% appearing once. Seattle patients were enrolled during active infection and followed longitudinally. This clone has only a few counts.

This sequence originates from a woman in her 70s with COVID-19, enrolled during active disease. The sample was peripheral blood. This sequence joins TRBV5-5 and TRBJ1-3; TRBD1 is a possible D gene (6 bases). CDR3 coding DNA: TGTGCCAGCAGCCTAAGGACAGCCACCTCTGGAAACACCATATATTTT. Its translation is CASSLRTATSGNTIYF.